The 20 T cell receptor beta chains below come from one sample, sequenced in a study of T cell changes during pregnancy in multiple sclerosis. Sequencing was performed with immunoSEQ multiplex PCR; in TCRdb, only in-frame clones are kept and a portion is missing. The table shows around 130,000 clones, with roughly 95% occurring only once. Sample: peripheral blood, taken after pregnancy. All receptors come from a female donor with multiple sclerosis, enrolled in a pregnancy study.

This chain joins TRBV19 and TRBJ2-7; 7 nucleotides agree with TRBD1. Germline V gene data show CDR1 as LNHDA and CDR2 as SQIVND (reference sequence). The ends lost 1 base at V and 3 bases at J; junction bases unmatched: 6. There are 15 residues in the CDR3. The CDR3 bases are TGTGCCAGTAGTATAGGACAGGGCGATTACTACGAGCAGTACTTC. Amino acid sequence: CASSIGQGDYYEQYF.

The J gene is TRBJ2-2, the V gene TRBV19; TRBD2 aligns across 9 bases. In germline, CDR1 is LNHDA, CDR2 SQIVND (reference sequence). V lost 4 bases, J lost 2 bases, and 2 bases stayed unmatched. The CDR3 has 15 residues. In DNA, the CDR3 is TGTGCCAGTAGTAAGCTAGCGGGAAACACCGGGGAGCTGTTTTTT. As protein: CASSKLAGNTGELFF. The full variable domain, completed using reference TRBV19 and TRBJ2-2, is DGGITQSPKYLFRKEGQNVTLSCEQNLNHDAMYWYRQDPGQGLRLIYYSQIVNDFQKGDIAEGYSVSREKKESFPLTVTSAQKNPTAFYLCASSKLAGNTGELFFGEGSRLTVL.

The chain joins TRBV5-6 to TRBJ2-7, with D maybe TRBD1 (6 bases). The CDR3 runs 15 residues. CDR1 and CDR2 from the germline V gene are SGHDT and YYEEEE. V gave up 2 bases and J gave up 1 base, with 13 bases separating them. The CDR3 DNA reads TGTGCCAGCAGCTTTGGAGCAGGGGAGTCCTACGAGCAGTACTTC. Protein product: CASSFGAGESYEQYF. The full variable domain, rest sourced from reference TRBV5-6 and TRBJ2-7, is DAGVTQSPTHLIKTRGQQVTLRCSPKSGHDTVSWYQQALGQGPQFIFQYYEEEERQRGNFPDRFSGHQFPNYSSELNVNALLLGDSALYLCASSFGAGESYEQYFGPGTRLTVT.

This chain connects TRBV6-5 to TRBJ1-1, with D unclear. Germline CDR1 and CDR2: MNHEY and SVGAGI. V was trimmed by 3 bases and J by 4 bases, leaving 9 bases between them. This CDR3 comprises 13 residues. CDR3 amino acids: CASSYNEGTEAFF. The CDR3 bases are TGTGCCAGCAGTTATAACGAGGGCACTGAAGCTTTCTTT.

The chain carries TRBV11-2 and TRBJ2-2; perhaps TRBD1 as D (6 bases). This CDR3 contains 15 residues. The germline CDR1 and CDR2 sequences are SGHAT and FQNNGV. The V and J ends lost 6 bases and 2 bases respectively, with 13 bases between them. The CDR3 protein is CASRSGTHNTGELFF. DNA for the CDR3: TGTGCCAGCAGGTCCGGGACACACAACACCGGGGAGCTGTTTTTT.

The chain carries TRBV5-5 and TRBJ1-1; 10 bases are shared with TRBD1. The junction had 8 bases not matched to a gene; V was cut back by 7 bases and J by 8 bases. CDR1 SGHKS and CDR2 YYEKEE come from the germline V gene (reference sequence). The length of the CDR3 is 13 residues. CDR3 DNA: TGTGCCAGCGCGGGGACAGGGGACATAGAAGCTTTCTTT. Translation: CASAGTGDIEAFF.

The rearrangement links TRBV2 to TRBJ1-3; D ambiguous. The germline gives CDR1 SNHLY, CDR2 FYNNEI. The ends were cut back, 8 bases at V and 6 bases at J, with 5 bases in the middle. This CDR3 has 10 residues. CDR3 amino acids: CASSSNTIYF. CDR3 in DNA: TGTGCCAGCTCATCAAACACCATATATTTT.

The chain joins TRBV13 to TRBJ2-7; 10 bases are shared with TRBD2. The germline gives CDR1 PRHDT, CDR2 FYEKMQ (reference sequence). The CDR3 is 13 amino acids. V lost 7 bases to trimming and J lost 5 bases; unmatched junction nucleotides: 5. DNA of the CDR3: TGTGCCAGCAAGGAACTAGCGGGACACGAGCAGTACTTC. Translating gives CASKELAGHEQYF.

The V call is TRBV5-1, the J call TRBJ1-1, with D possibly matching TRBD1 (6 bases). Trimming pared 3 bases from V and 1 base from J, leaving 10 bases between. This CDR3 region has 14 residues. CDR1 SGHRS and CDR2 YFSETQ come from the germline V gene. The CDR3 region is CASSSTGENTEAFF. In nucleotides, the CDR3 is TGCGCCAGCAGCTCGACAGGAGAGAACACTGAAGCTTTCTTT.

The chain combines TRBV5-6 with TRBJ1-5; perhaps TRBD1 as D (5 bases). Trimming removed 2 bases from V and 1 base from J, with 7 bases in between. The germline gives CDR1 SGHDT, CDR2 YYEEEE. The CDR3 contains 14 residues. CDR3 in DNA: TGTGCCAGCAGCTTCGGGGGAAGCAATCAGCCCCAGCATTTT. Residues: CASSFGGSNQPQHF.

The rearrangement links TRBV19 to TRBJ2-7, with D perhaps matching TRBD2 (6 bases). Trimming took off 3 bases at V and 7 bases at J, with 25 bases between the two ends. The germline V gene encodes CDR1 LNHDA and CDR2 SQIVND (reference sequence). This CDR3 has 17 amino acids. The chain's CDR3 is CASSIQGGAGGRTEQYF. CDR3 sequence (DNA): TGTGCCAGTAGTATCCAGGGAGGCGCTGGGGGACGTACTGAGCAGTACTTC. Complete variable domain (other parts from reference TRBV19 and TRBJ2-7): DGGITQSPKYLFRKEGQNVTLSCEQNLNHDAMYWYRQDPGQGLRLIYYSQIVNDFQKGDIAEGYSVSREKKESFPLTVTSAQKNPTAFYLCASSIQGGAGGRTEQYFGPGTRLTVT.

The chain carries TRBV27 and TRBJ1-2; a weak D match, TRBD1 (6 bases). The ends were cut back, 5 bases at V and 4 bases at J, with 17 bases in the middle. This CDR3 has 15 residues. In germline, CDR1 is MNHEY, CDR2 SMNVEV (reference sequence). The CDR3 coding sequence is TGTGCCAGCAGTCCTGAGGGGGGGCCGACCTATGGCTACACCTTC. Its translation is CASSPEGGPTYGYTF.

The chain links TRBV27 to TRBJ2-2, with 10 nucleotides matching TRBD2. V shed 3 bases, J shed 6 bases, and the junction held 4 bases outside the gene matches. The CDR3 runs to 15 residues. CDR1 and CDR2 (germline): MNHEY, SMNVEV (reference sequence). The CDR3 sequence: CASSFSLAGAGELFF. The CDR3 nucleotides are TGTGCCAGCAGTTTTTCTCTAGCGGGGGCCGGGGAGCTGTTTTTT.

The rearrangement uses TRBV19 and TRBJ2-6, with D possibly being TRBD1 (6 bases). The CDR3 covers 14 residues. V shed 5 bases and J shed 4 bases, with 9 bases lying between them. Per germline, CDR1 LNHDA and CDR2 SQIVND (reference sequence). The CDR3 loop is CASSLGTGANVLTF. Here the CDR3 DNA reads TGTGCCAGTAGTTTGGGGACAGGGGCCAACGTCCTGACTTTC.

CDR3: CASSIVQGRRDTQYF. In nucleotides, the CDR3 is TGTGCCAGTAGTATAGTTCAGGGCAGGAGAGATACGCAGTATTTT. The chain carries TRBV19 and TRBJ2-3, with a tentative D call TRBD1 (5 bases). V lost 1 base, J lost 5 bases, and 13 bases lay in between. Germline values: CDR1 LNHDA, CDR2 SQIVND (reference sequence). The CDR3 extends over 15 amino acids. The complete variable domain, with remaining parts taken from reference TRBV19 and TRBJ2-3, reads DGGITQSPKYLFRKEGQNVTLSCEQNLNHDAMYWYRQDPGQGLRLIYYSQIVNDFQKGDIAEGYSVSREKKESFPLTVTSAQKNPTAFYLCASSIVQGRRDTQYFGPGTRLTVL.

This chain connects TRBV7-9 to TRBJ2-7, with 13 bases matching TRBD2. The ends lost 5 bases at V and 4 bases at J; junction bases unmatched: 11. The CDR3 has 17 residues. Germline V gene data show CDR1 as SEHNR and CDR2 as FQNEAQ (reference sequence). CDR3 loop: CASSPGLAGVTRYEQYF. The CDR3 nucleotides are TGTGCCAGCAGCCCAGGACTAGCGGGAGTGACCCGATACGAGCAGTACTTC.

The chain is built from TRBV29-1 and TRBJ2-2; TRBD2 is a possible D gene (5 bases). The CDR3 consists of 13 residues. V lost 4 bases and J lost 4, with 10 bases in between. The germline V gene encodes CDR1 SQVTM and CDR2 ANQGSEA. CDR3 loop: CSVARGGTGELFF. CDR3 DNA sequence: TGCAGCGTTGCCCGGGGTGGCACCGGGGAGCTGTTTTTT.

The V and J genes are TRBV28 and TRBJ1-1; D might be TRBD1 (6 bases). V gave up 6 bases and J gave up 10 bases, with 15 bases separating them. Germline CDR1 reads MDHEN; CDR2 reads SYDVKM. This CDR3 contains 12 residues. The CDR3 loop is CASSIGGAGAFF. The CDR3 DNA reads TGTGCCAGCAGCATAGGGGGGGCCGGAGCTTTCTTT.

This clone was recorded once. The V call is TRBV6-5, the J call TRBJ1-5, with D uncertain. This CDR3 has 14 residues. The ends were cut back, 4 bases at V and 3 bases at J, with 10 bases in the middle. Germline values: CDR1 MNHEY, CDR2 SVGAGI. Written as DNA, the CDR3 is TGTGCCAGCAGTTGGAGAGGCGTCAATCAGCCCCAGCATTTT. Residues: CASSWRGVNQPQHF.

The chain uses TRBV2 and TRBJ1-1; the D is unclear. Trimming pared 7 bases from V and 0 bases from J, leaving 9 bases between. The CDR3 runs 13 residues. CDR1 is SNHLY and CDR2 is FYNNEI in the germline V gene. CDR3 loop: CASNRGMNTEAFF. DNA of the CDR3: TGTGCCAGCAATCGAGGCATGAACACTGAAGCTTTCTTT.